This T cell receptor (beta chain) was profiled in a study of cytomegalovirus exposure and HLA in healthy donors. Researchers ran the PCR with 60 Vbeta and 13 Jbeta primers. Sequencing used immunoSEQ multiplex PCR; TCRdb keeps in-frame clones, though not all of them. Of under 70,000 clones listed, approximately 80% are singletons. V dropped 0 bases and J dropped 5 bases, with 7 bases sitting between them. This CDR3 is built from 13 residues. Germline assignment: CDR1 SGHDN and CDR2 FVKESK. Study-wide points: Generally TCR sequences proved uncommon, though certain public TCRs appeared in numerous donors. Later analysis suggested most CMV-associated TCR beta chains were HLA-restricted. As a later analysis showed, several of the most significant clusters appeared to be linked to common viral pathogens.

Note on this clone: Antigen specificity is unknown.

The sample comprised PBMCs. The J gene is TRBJ1-1, the V gene TRBV14, with a tentative D call TRBD1 (6 bases). The receptor was isolated from a female donor in good health and CMV-seronegative. For the CDR3, the DNA is TGTGCCAGCAGCCAAGAGAGGGGGACTGAAGCTTTCTTT. It specifies CASSQERGTEAFF.